This T cell receptor (beta chain) is from a study of CD8+CD57+ T cells in acquired aplastic anemia. Of note for this clonotype: What it binds is not known.

TCR beta VDJ and CDR3 profiling used genomic DNA as template. TCRdb recomputed calls from the reads with MiXCR, one row per CDR3 protein. Of tens of thousands of distinct CDR3 sequences in the sample, about 70% were seen once. Patients picked for sequencing had shown CD8+CD57+ cell expansion detected by flow cytometry. The V gene lost 1 base and the J gene lost 8 bases, with 11 bases spanning the gap. The CDR3 consists of 13 residues. Study conclusions and caveats: CD8+ Simpson's diversity did not differ significantly between patients and controls.

This chain joins TRBV12-3 or TRBV12-4 and TRBJ1-1; D is unresolved. This clonotype was sampled from a human donor with aplastic anemia. Sequences were obtained from sorted CD4+, CD8+, or CD8+CD57+ T cells (not recorded which) from PBMCs. CDR3 DNA: TGTGCCAGCAGTTTAGTCGGGTTACTAGAAGCTTTCTTT. Translated, it gives CASSLVGLLEAFF.